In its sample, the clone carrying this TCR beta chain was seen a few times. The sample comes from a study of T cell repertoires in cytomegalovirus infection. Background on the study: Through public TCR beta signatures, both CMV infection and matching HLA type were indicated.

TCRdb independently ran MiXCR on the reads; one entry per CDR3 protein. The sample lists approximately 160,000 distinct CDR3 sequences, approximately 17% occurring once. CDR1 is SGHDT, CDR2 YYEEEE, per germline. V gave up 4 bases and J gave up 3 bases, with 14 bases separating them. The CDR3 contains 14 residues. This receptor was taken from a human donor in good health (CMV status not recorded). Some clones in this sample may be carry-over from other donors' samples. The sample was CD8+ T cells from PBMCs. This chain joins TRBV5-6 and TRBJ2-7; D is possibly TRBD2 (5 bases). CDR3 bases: TGTGCCAGCAGCCTGGTCAGCGAGGGCTACGAGCAGTACTTC. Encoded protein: CASSLVSEGYEQYF.